A single sample is the source of the 18 T cell receptor beta chains below, sequenced in a study of shared clonotypes between healthy human individuals. The repertoire was sequenced with immunoSEQ multiplex PCR; TCRdb's copy has only in-frame clones and lacks some. The profile shows roughly 590,000 clones, roughly 96% of them singletons. CD45RO negativity and positive selection for CCR7 defined naive CD8 cells, a population that excluded terminally differentiated effector memory CD45RA+ cells. The specimen was naive CD8+ T cells sorted from blood. The receptors stem from a woman in her twenties or thirties in good health.

CDR3 nucleotides: TGTGCCTGGACCGTCGACAGGGGTGTGTCCTATAATTCACCCCTCCACTTT. This codes for CAWTVDRGVSYNSPLHF. This sequence joins TRBV30 and TRBJ1-6; 8 nucleotides agree with TRBD1. V lost 4 bases to trimming and J lost 1 base; unmatched junction nucleotides: 9. This CDR3 contains 17 residues. In germline, CDR1 is GTSNPN, CDR2 SVGIG (reference sequence).

The CDR3 reads CASSSGQDYEQYF. The CDR3 DNA reads TGTGCCAGCAGCTCGGGACAGGACTACGAGCAGTACTTC. This chain links TRBV7-9 with TRBJ2-5; 8 nucleotides align to TRBD1. With the DNA end fitting TRBJ2-7 better, the J assignment may be wrong. The CDR3 length is 13 residues. Germline CDR1 SEHNR, CDR2 FQNEAQ (reference sequence).

The chain couples TRBV2 to TRBJ1-4; a weak D match, TRBD1 (6 bases). The CDR3 has 13 amino acids. Germline lookup yields CDR1 SNHLY and CDR2 FYNNEI. V was pared by 3 bases and J by 7 bases, with 9 bases between. The CDR3 DNA sequence: TGTGCCAGCAGTGAGTGGACAGCTGAAAAACTGTTTTTT. Translated: CASSEWTAEKLFF.

J is TRBJ2-2 and V is TRBV14, with 9 bases that match TRBD2. This CDR3 region has 16 residues. The V segment lost 1 base and the J segment 6 bases; nucleotides outside the gene matches: 6. Germline assignment: CDR1 SGHDN and CDR2 FVKESK. The CDR3 bases are TGTGCCAGCAGCCAAGCCCGGACTAGCGACGCCGGGGAGCTGTTTTTT. It is translated as CASSQARTSDAGELFF.

This clone has just one count. The chain uses TRBV5-1 and TRBJ2-1, with TRBD2 identical over 7 bases. J gave up 8 bases and V 0 bases, and 17 bases lay outside the gene matches. This CDR3 spans 18 amino acids. Germline CDR1 is SGHRS and CDR2 is YFSETQ. The CDR3 DNA follows: TGCGCCAGCAGCTTGGCGGCTAGCGTCGGGGGGATCCTTTATGAGCAGTTCTTC. Amino acid sequence: CASSLAASVGGILYEQFF.

The gene calls are TRBV5-4 and TRBJ2-7; tentatively, D is TRBD2 (5 bases). V dropped 0 bases and J dropped 6 bases, with 7 bases sitting between them. The CDR3 length is 12 residues. Germline CDR1 SGHNT, CDR2 YYREEE (reference sequence). The CDR3 reads CASSLGGLEQYF. In nucleotides, the CDR3 is TGTGCCAGCAGCTTGGGAGGGCTCGAGCAGTACTTC.

V gene TRBV11-2 combines with J gene TRBJ2-1, with TRBD2 matching 8 bases. This CDR3 is 15 amino acids long. CDR1 and CDR2 from the germline V gene are SGHAT and FQNNGV. Trimming at V came to 5 bases and at J to 8 bases, leaving 11 bases not matched to a gene. The CDR3 region has the DNA TGTGCCAGCAGCGAAGAGGCAGCGGGAGAGCATGAGCAGTTCTTC. The encoded protein is CASSEEAAGEHEQFF.

The genes are TRBV11-2 and TRBJ1-1; unclear D gene. There are 14 residues in the CDR3. V was pared by 3 bases and J by 2 bases, with 10 bases between. Germline CDR1 reads SGHAT; CDR2 reads FQNNGV. CDR3 coding DNA: TGTGCCAGCAGCTTGGATTACCTTAACACTGAAGCTTTCTTT. Encoded protein: CASSLDYLNTEAFF.

The chain employs TRBV14 and TRBJ2-2, with TRBD1 matching over 8 bases. Germline V gives CDR1 SGHDN, CDR2 FVKESK. Trimming at V came to 2 bases and at J to 3 bases, leaving 5 bases not matched to a gene. The CDR3 loop spans 16 amino acids. The CDR3: CASSQIVTGDTGELFF. The CDR3 nucleotides are TGTGCCAGCAGCCAAATAGTGACAGGGGACACCGGGGAGCTGTTTTTT. The whole variable domain, filled in from reference TRBV14 and TRBJ2-2, reads EAGVTQFPSHSVIEKGQTVTLRCDPISGHDNLYWYRRVMGKEIKFLLHFVKESKQDESGMPNNRFLAERTGGTYSTLKVQPAELEDSGVYFCASSQIVTGDTGELFFGEGSRLTVL.

This clone was observed once. V and J are TRBV9 and TRBJ2-7; D tentatively reads TRBD1 or TRBD2 (5 bases each). The CDR3 spans 12 residues. Trimming pared 3 bases from V and 7 bases from J, leaving 11 bases between. Germline V CDR1 and CDR2: SGDLS, YYNGEE. The CDR3 region is CASSGDPAEQYF. The CDR3 region has the DNA TGTGCCAGCAGCGGGGACCCGGCGGAGCAGTACTTC.

The V gene is TRBV29-1, the J gene TRBJ2-1; 8 positions match TRBD1. The CDR3 totals 11 residues. V shed 5 bases, J shed 13 bases, and the junction held 7 bases outside the gene matches. The germline gives CDR1 SQVTM, CDR2 ANQGSEA. The CDR3 is CSVTGGFYQFF. The CDR3 DNA sequence: TGCAGCGTTACAGGGGGATTCTATCAGTTCTTC.

The rearrangement uses TRBV5-4 and TRBJ2-7; tentative D call: TRBD1 (6 bases). Trimming cost V 4 bases and J 9 bases, with 17 bases left between them. The germline CDR1 and CDR2 sequences are SGHNT and YYREEE (reference sequence). The CDR3 sequence is 13 residues long. CDR3 bases: TGTGCCAGCAGCCTCGCTGAGGCACAGGGGCAGTACTTC. Protein product: CASSLAEAQGQYF.

This sequence joins TRBV29-1 and TRBJ2-1, with D possibly being TRBD2 (6 bases). The V end lost 6 bases, the J end lost 6 bases, and 18 bases lay between the germline ends. The CDR3 covers 14 residues. Germline V gene sequence: CDR1 SQVTM, CDR2 ANQGSEA. CDR3 residues: CSVGGTLEGNEQFF. The CDR3 coding sequence is TGCAGCGTGGGCGGGACCCTCGAGGGCAATGAGCAGTTCTTC.

The chain is built from TRBV27 and TRBJ2-2; 9 nucleotides align to TRBD2. The CDR3 consists of 17 residues. The V and J ends lost 6 bases and 6 bases, in that order; junction bases with no gene match: 14. In germline, CDR1 is MNHEY, CDR2 SMNVEV (reference sequence). The CDR3 loop is CASSRSSGKGGPGELFF. CDR3 sequence (DNA): TGTGCCAGCAGCCGGTCTAGCGGGAAAGGGGGTCCCGGGGAGCTGTTTTTT.

The table lists this clone with a count of one. This chain uses TRBV28 with TRBJ1-5; a weak D match, TRBD1 (5 bases). The ends were cut back, 3 bases at V and 0 bases at J, with 18 bases in the middle. The CDR3 covers 18 residues. Germline V gene sequence: CDR1 MDHEN, CDR2 SYDVKM. CDR3 protein: CASSFLRPGLNSNQPQHF. In DNA, the CDR3 is TGTGCCAGCAGTTTCCTCCGTCCGGGACTTAATAGCAATCAGCCCCAGCATTTT.

V and J are TRBV9 and TRBJ2-1; unclear D gene. Germline CDR1 SGDLS, CDR2 YYNGEE. The CDR3 has 14 residues. Trimming removed 3 bases at V and 9 bases at J, with 16 bases between. CDR3 amino acids: CASSANVRPGEQFF. As DNA, the CDR3 is TGTGCCAGCAGCGCCAACGTCCGTCCCGGTGAGCAGTTCTTC.

Only one count was recorded for this clone. The chain couples TRBV7-2 to TRBJ2-3; no definite D call. V lost 1 base and J lost 4, with 18 bases in between. This CDR3 has 17 amino acids. Germline CDR1 reads SGHTA; CDR2 reads FQGNSA. As DNA, the CDR3 is TGTGCCAGCAGCTTAGAGGGCCTCTGGGGTGCCGCAGATACGCAGTATTTT. Amino acids: CASSLEGLWGAADTQYF.

The chain links TRBV19 to TRBJ2-1, with D unclear. The CDR3 runs 14 residues. Per the germline V gene, CDR1 is LNHDA and CDR2 is SQIVND (reference sequence). Between the trimmed V and J ends, which lost 2 bases and 0 bases, there was a span of 5 bases. CDR3 bases: TGTGCCAGTAGTATAACTTACTCCTACAATGAGCAGTTCTTC. It encodes CASSITYSYNEQFF.